The sequence of this T cell receptor (beta chain) was determined in a study of blood T cell repertoires in COVID-19. Study overall: Material from acute and convalescent COVID-19 was sourced from the United States, Italy and Spain. From T cells, B-cell-depleted T cells, or PBMCs came the material, which was cDNA or gDNA.

Produced via immunoSEQ multiplex PCR; TCRdb's table is partial and in-frame only. The repertoire holds under 150,000 clones, around 87% seen once, with 18% in the top ten. The clonotype comes from a woman aged 45-65 years who had recovered from COVID-19. What was sequenced was peripheral blood.

The CDR3 DNA is TGCGCCAGCACTATCCGGGAAGTTAGCAATGAGCAGTTCTTC. This translates into CASTIREVSNEQFF. The V and J genes are TRBV5-1 and TRBJ2-1; a weak D match, TRBD2 (5 bases). This CDR3 is 14 amino acids long. V was cut by 6 bases and J by 6 bases, with 16 bases left in between. Looked up from germline, CDR1 is SGHRS and CDR2 is YFSETQ.